These 27 T cell receptor beta chains were sequenced from one sample in a study of neurological immune-mediated disorders. TCRdb reprocessed the 5' RACE reads with MiXCR, giving one entry per CDR3 protein. The sample carries some 66,000 distinct CDR3 sequences, approximately 4.1% recorded once. Specimen: PBMCs. Source of these receptors: a man in his fifties or sixties with multiple sclerosis.

This clonotype occurred many times. This rearrangement joins TRBV5-1 to TRBJ2-1; D is unresolved. V gave up 4 bases and J gave up 0 bases, with 8 bases separating them. Germline V gene sequence: CDR1 SGHRS, CDR2 YFSETQ. There are 14 residues in the CDR3. The CDR3 bases are TGCGCCAGCAGCGTGGGATCCTCCTACAATGAGCAGTTCTTC. This sequence encodes CASSVGSSYNEQFF. Full variable domain (remainder filled in from reference TRBV5-1 and TRBJ2-1): KAGVTQTPRYLIKTRGQQVTLSCSPISGHRSVSWYQQTPGQGLQFLFEYFSETQRNKGNFPGRFSGRQFSNSRSEMNVSTLELGDSALYLCASSVGSSYNEQFFGPGTRLTVL.

This clonotype was detected many times. The chain employs TRBV7-2 and TRBJ2-1; no clear D gene. The germline V gene encodes CDR1 SGHTA and CDR2 FQGNSA. The CDR3 consists of 15 residues. V lost 4 bases and J 0 bases, leaving 10 bases between the germline ends. Here the CDR3 reads CASSYQTSSYNEQFF. As DNA, the CDR3 is TGTGCCAGCAGCTACCAAACCAGCTCCTACAATGAGCAGTTCTTC.

The table lists this clonotype with many counts. The chain recombines TRBV5-5 with TRBJ2-5, with D uncertain. V was clipped by 0 bases and J by 5 bases, with 5 bases between them. The germline CDR1 and CDR2 sequences are SGHKS and YYEKEE (reference sequence). There are 12 residues in the CDR3. As DNA, the CDR3 is TGTGCCAGCAGCTTGGCGCAGGAGACCCAGTACTTC. Translating gives CASSLAQETQYF.

This clonotype was counted many times. This chain connects TRBV25-1 to TRBJ1-2; D uncertain. CDR1 and CDR2 from the germline V gene are MGHDK and SYGVNS. V was pared by 4 bases and J by 7 bases, with 7 bases between. CDR3 length equals 11 residues. The CDR3: CASSVVGGYTF. CDR3 coding DNA: TGTGCCAGCAGTGTCGTAGGTGGCTACACCTTC.

This clonotype was observed many times. V gene TRBV15 combines with J gene TRBJ1-5, with D hard to call. V was pared by 0 bases and J by 5 bases, with 11 bases between. In germline, CDR1 is LNHNV, CDR2 YYDKDF (reference sequence). The CDR3 loop spans 15 amino acids. CDR3: CATSRDLGPYQPQHF. The CDR3 bases are TGTGCCACCAGCAGAGATTTAGGGCCGTATCAGCCCCAGCATTTT.

This clonotype was detected many times. The chain recombines TRBV20-1 with TRBJ1-4; D not certain. The V gene lost 0 bases and the J gene lost 0 bases, with 11 bases spanning the gap. The CDR3 covers 16 residues. The germline gives CDR1 DFQATT, CDR2 SNEGSKA (reference sequence). The CDR3 DNA sequence: TGCAGTGCTAGAGATCGGCAACATGCAACTAATGAAAAACTGTTTTTT. Translated: CSARDRQHATNEKLFF.

In this sample, this clonotype turned up many times. The V and J genes are TRBV12-3 or TRBV12-4 and TRBJ2-7; 11 nucleotides match TRBD1. V lost 6 bases and J lost 6; bases outside the gene matches: 10. This CDR3 spans 15 amino acids. The CDR3 DNA reads TGTGCCAGCAGCGATGGGACAGGGGGTCGGATCGAGCAGTACTTC. It encodes CASSDGTGGRIEQYF.

This clonotype was detected ten times or more. The V call is TRBV9, the J call TRBJ2-5, with D possibly TRBD1 on 6 matching bases. The CDR3 loop spans 15 amino acids. Trimming left V 0 bases short and J 4 bases short, with 13 bases between. Germline CDR1 SGDLS, CDR2 YYNGEE. CDR3 bases: TGTGCCAGCAGCGTAGGTTCCAGGGGTGGAGAGACCCAGTACTTC. This sequence encodes CASSVGSRGGETQYF.

This clonotype was observed at least ten times. The chain links TRBV5-1 to TRBJ1-1; D is unclear. V lost 2 bases, J lost 6 bases, and 17 bases lay in between. Germline V gene lookup returns CDR1 SGHRS and CDR2 YFSETQ. CDR3 length equals 15 residues. The CDR3 is CASSFVELPRAEAFF. For the CDR3, the DNA is TGCGCCAGCAGCTTCGTCGAGTTACCCCGGGCTGAAGCTTTCTTT. The full variable domain, with the rest looked up from reference TRBV5-1 and TRBJ1-1, is KAGVTQTPRYLIKTRGQQVTLSCSPISGHRSVSWYQQTPGQGLQFLFEYFSETQRNKGNFPGRFSGRQFSNSRSEMNVSTLELGDSALYLCASSFVELPRAEAFFGQGTRLTVV.

This clonotype was detected many times. This sequence joins TRBV20-1 and TRBJ1-6; D is ambiguous. The V and J ends lost 3 bases and 7 bases respectively, with 19 bases between them. Per germline, CDR1 DFQATT and CDR2 SNEGSKA (reference sequence). This CDR3 comprises 16 residues. The CDR3 DNA follows: TGCAGTGCTAGCGGCTCGGGTGGCAGGAAGAATTCACCCCTCCACTTT. It yields the protein CSASGSGGRKNSPLHF.

This clonotype was observed at least ten times. The chain carries TRBV6-5 and TRBJ1-2, with D unresolved. CDR3 size: 13 residues. The V end was cut by 0 bases, the J end by 1 base, with 3 bases between. Germline V gene data show CDR1 as MNHEY and CDR2 as SVGAGI. For the CDR3, the DNA is TGTGCCAGCAGTTACTCGGGTAACTATGGCTACACCTTC. Amino acid sequence: CASSYSGNYGYTF.

In this sample, this clonotype turned up many times. V usage is TRBV14 and J usage is TRBJ2-6; D gene unclear. V lost 0 bases and J lost 4, with 10 bases in between. The CDR3 length is 16 residues. CDR1 is SGHDN, CDR2 FVKESK, per germline. The CDR3 nucleotides are TGTGCCAGCAGCCAAGAATACGGACCAGGGGCCAACGTCCTGACTTTC. It specifies CASSQEYGPGANVLTF.

This clonotype appeared many times. V and J are TRBV11-2 and TRBJ2-3; 10 nucleotides align to TRBD1. Germline CDR1 SGHAT, CDR2 FQNNGV. V lost 1 base to trimming and J lost 5 bases; unmatched junction nucleotides: 9. The length of the CDR3 is 17 residues. CDR3 bases: TGTGCCAGCAGCTTAGCCCCAACAGGGACAGGGGTAGATACGCAGTATTTT. Protein sequence: CASSLAPTGTGVDTQYF.

This clonotype has ten or more counts. The chain uses TRBV28 and TRBJ1-5; D is possibly TRBD1 (6 bases). V lost 2 bases and J 5 bases, leaving 10 bases between the germline ends. The CDR3 length is 14 residues. Germline CDR1 and CDR2: MDHEN and SYDVKM. DNA of the CDR3: TGTGCCAGCAGTTTAGTGCAGGGGTATCAGCCCCAGCATTTT. Translated, it gives CASSLVQGYQPQHF.

The table lists this clonotype with many counts. The rearrangement links TRBV7-9 to TRBJ1-2; 9 bases align to TRBD1. The ends lost 5 bases at V and 8 bases at J; junction bases unmatched: 12. The CDR3 sequence is 15 residues long. In germline, CDR1 is SEHNR, CDR2 FQNEAQ (reference sequence). CDR3 DNA sequence: TGTGCCAGCAGCATACTAACGGACAGGGGAATAGGCTACACCTTC. It encodes CASSILTDRGIGYTF.

This clonotype was seen at least ten times. This sequence joins TRBV5-1 and TRBJ2-2; possible D gene TRBD2, 5 bases. The CDR3 runs to 14 residues. Germline-derived CDR1 and CDR2 are SGHRS and YFSETQ. Trimming cost V 1 base and J 4 bases, with 8 bases left between them. The CDR3 bases are TGCGCCAGCAGCTTGCCGGGGTCCACCGGGGAGCTGTTTTTT. Translating it yields CASSLPGSTGELFF.

This clonotype was seen repeatedly, ten times or more. The chain combines TRBV5-1 with TRBJ1-1; D possibly corresponds to TRBD1 (5 bases). Deletions cut 0 bases from V and 10 bases from J, with 10 bases between. CDR3 length: 12 residues. The germline V gene has CDR1 SGHRS and CDR2 YFSETQ. CDR3 in DNA: TGCGCCAGCAGCTTGGAGGGGCGAATAGCTTTCTTT. This codes for CASSLEGRIAFF.

The genes are TRBV12-3 or TRBV12-4 and TRBJ1-1; D not certain. Trimming shortened V by 7 bases and J by 5 bases, and 17 bases separated the two germline ends. This CDR3 comprises 14 residues. The CDR3 is CASILAWEETEAFF. CDR3 DNA: TGTGCCAGCATCCTGGCGTGGGAGGAGACTGAAGCTTTCTTT.

The sample holds many counts of this clonotype. This chain links TRBV5-1 with TRBJ2-1; D is ambiguous. V was trimmed by 1 base and J by 6 bases, leaving 5 bases between them. CDR3 length: 12 residues. Germline V gene data show CDR1 as SGHRS and CDR2 as YFSETQ. In DNA, the CDR3 is TGCGCCAGCAGCTTGACAACCAATGAGCAGTTCTTC. Protein: CASSLTTNEQFF. Full variable domain (missing parts from reference TRBV5-1 and TRBJ2-1): KAGVTQTPRYLIKTRGQQVTLSCSPISGHRSVSWYQQTPGQGLQFLFEYFSETQRNKGNFPGRFSGRQFSNSRSEMNVSTLELGDSALYLCASSLTTNEQFFGPGTRLTVL.

This clonotype was counted a single time. The chain couples TRBV19 to TRBJ2-5, with 9 bases aligning to TRBD1. CDR3 size: 14 residues. V shed 7 bases, J shed 4 bases, and the junction held 7 bases outside the gene matches. CDR1 is LNHDA and CDR2 is SQIVND in the germline V gene (reference sequence). CDR3 sequence (DNA): TGTGCCAGTAACGCTGACAGGGGGAGAGAGACCCAGTACTTC. Its translation: CASNADRGRETQYF.

The sample holds many counts of this clonotype. The chain joins TRBV7-9 to TRBJ1-1; 9 bases fit TRBD1. This CDR3 is built from 14 residues. The V and J ends lost 6 bases and 5 bases, in that order; junction bases with no gene match: 7. Germline CDR1 is SEHNR and CDR2 is FQNEAQ (reference sequence). The CDR3 nucleotides read TGTGCCAGCAGGGAGGTGACAGGGGGGACTGAAGCTTTCTTT. Its protein is CASREVTGGTEAFF.

This clonotype was counted at least ten times. The V call is TRBV29-1, the J call TRBJ2-1; the match to TRBD1 covers 8 bases. The CDR3 consists of 14 residues. V shed 7 bases and J 0 bases; nucleotides not matched to a gene: 5. Germline CDR1 and CDR2: SQVTM and ANQGSEA. The CDR3 DNA reads as TGCAGCGCCGGGACAGGCAGCTCCTACAATGAGCAGTTCTTC. Its protein product is CSAGTGSSYNEQFF.

This clonotype has a count of ten or more. This rearrangement joins TRBV9 to TRBJ1-3; D gene uncertain. This CDR3 has 14 residues. The V and J ends lost 0 bases and 0 bases respectively, with 4 bases between them. Germline CDR1 reads SGDLS; CDR2 reads YYNGEE. The CDR3 DNA reads as TGTGCCAGCAGCGTAGGGAACTCTGGAAACACCATATATTTT. It translates to CASSVGNSGNTIYF.

This clonotype was picked up many times. The chain couples TRBV4-2 to TRBJ1-5, with D unclear. The CDR3 has 17 amino acids. V was pared by 0 bases and J by 0 bases, with 12 bases between. Germline assignment: CDR1 LGHNA and CDR2 YNFKEQ. The CDR3 region has the DNA TGTGCCAGCAGCCAAGATCTTGGTCCGTATAGCAATCAGCCCCAGCATTTT. As protein: CASSQDLGPYSNQPQHF.

This clonotype showed up many times. This rearrangement joins TRBV9 to TRBJ2-1; D not resolved. V was shortened by 0 bases and J by 11 bases, with 15 bases between the two germline ends. The germline CDR1 and CDR2 sequences are SGDLS and YYNGEE. This CDR3 has 14 residues. For the CDR3, the DNA is TGTGCCAGCAGCGTAGGATGGACGGCCCCACAGCAGTTCTTC. Translated: CASSVGWTAPQQFF.

This clonotype was counted many times. V usage is TRBV12-3 or TRBV12-4 and J usage is TRBJ1-2; no reliable D call. V lost 2 bases, J lost 4 bases, and 8 bases lay in between. The CDR3 runs 13 residues. The CDR3 DNA reads as TGTGCCAGCAGTTTACAGTCGGGCTATGGCTACACCTTC. Its protein is CASSLQSGYGYTF.

This clonotype was seen a few times. With a much larger clone just one base away, this may be a read error. In this CDR3 the conserved last residue, phenylalanine or tryptophan, is missing, so a read error is likely. The chain carries TRBV5-1 and TRBJ2-1; D may match TRBD1 or TRBD2 (5 bases each). The V end lost 0 bases, the J end lost 0 bases, and 10 bases lay between the germline ends. Germline V lookup: CDR1 SGHRS, CDR2 YFSETQ. The CDR3 contains 16 residues. As DNA, the CDR3 is TGCGCCAGCAGCTTGGGGGGGACCTCCTCCTACAATGAGCAGTTCATC. Encoded protein: CASSLGGTSSYNEQFI.